This TCR beta chain emerged from a study of regulatory and conventional T cells in RAG deficiency. Study outcomes and limitations: Omenn syndrome and CID/AS patients had roughly 92-fold fewer unique Treg TCR beta sequences, versus approximately 9.6-fold elsewhere.

Sequenced by immunoSEQ multiplex PCR; TCRdb stores in-frame clones only, minus some. The sample has 20,000 to 25,000 clones; approximately 93% are singletons. The germline CDR1 and CDR2 sequences are SNHLY and FYNNEI. CDR3 length: 11 residues. V shed 2 bases and J shed 12 bases, with 7 bases lying between them. Details on this clone: Its cognate antigen is unknown.

Genomic DNA came from blood conventional CD4+ T cells gated CD25-low CD127-high. These data also formed part of another study, on regulatory T cells. That paper states: Amplification used 52 TRBV primers and 13 TRBJ primers. Patient repertoires had restricted TRB V-J pairs and skewed V and J usage, most in Tregs.

This TCR derives from a human donor in good health. V usage is TRBV2 and J usage is TRBJ1-4; TRBD1 is a possible D gene (6 bases). The sample consisted of CD4+ T cells sorted from blood. This CDR3 is CASSERGELFF. The CDR3 coding sequence is TGTGCCAGCAGTGAAAGGGGGGAACTGTTTTTT.